A single sample is the source of the 21 T cell receptor beta chains below, sequenced in a study of patients and donors after allogeneic stem cell transplantation. TCRdb independently ran MiXCR on the RT-PCR reads; one entry per CDR3 protein. The sample contains approximately 200,000 distinct CDR3 sequences, around 40% of which appear only once. Sequenced input: blood, either unsorted or a sorted T cell fraction (not recorded which). Source of these receptors: a human donor who was either an allogeneic HSCT recipient or a stem cell or donor lymphocyte infusion donor (not recorded which). It is not recorded whose cells these are; they may come from a transplant donor.

Written as DNA, the CDR3 is TGCGCCAGCAGCTTGATTGCAGGGATGAACACTGAAGCTTTCTTT. Translated: CASSLIAGMNTEAFF. The rearrangement links TRBV5-1 to TRBJ1-1; D is possibly TRBD1 (5 bases). V was clipped by 1 base and J by 0 bases, with 10 bases between them. Germline V gene data show CDR1 as SGHRS and CDR2 as YFSETQ. This CDR3 contains 15 residues.

The V and J genes are TRBV20-1 and TRBJ2-7, with D perhaps matching TRBD2 (6 bases). Deletions cut 3 bases from V and 0 bases from J, with 9 bases between. Germline V gives CDR1 DFQATT, CDR2 SNEGSKA (reference sequence). CDR3 length: 13 amino acids. CDR3 region: CSASGGLSYEQYF. As DNA, the CDR3 is TGCAGTGCTAGCGGGGGACTCTCCTACGAGCAGTACTTC.

The table lists this clonotype with a few counts. The rearrangement uses TRBV3-1 and TRBJ1-1, with D maybe TRBD1 (5 bases). Germline assignment: CDR1 LGHDT and CDR2 YNNKEL (reference sequence). V gave up 5 bases and J gave up 5 bases, with 18 bases separating them. There are 15 residues in the CDR3. CDR3 in DNA: TGTGCCAGCAGCGTTGGACACTCCAGTTGGACTGAAGCTTTCTTT. Amino acid sequence: CASSVGHSSWTEAFF. Supplemented by reference TRBV3-1 and TRBJ1-1, the full variable domain reads DTAVSQTPKYLVTQMGNDKSIKCEQNLGHDTMYWYKQDSKKFLKIMFSYNNKELIINETVPNRFSPKSPDKAHLNLHINSLELGDSAVYFCASSVGHSSWTEAFFGQGTRLTVV.

This clonotype was found a few times. V is TRBV4-3 and J is TRBJ2-5; TRBD2 matches at 10 bases. The CDR3 has 14 amino acids. Trimming removed 4 bases from V and 5 bases from J; junction bases left unmatched: 4. Germline V lookup: CDR1 LGHNA, CDR2 YSLEER. CDR3 loop: CASSPGTSVETQYF. The CDR3 DNA reads TGCGCCAGCAGCCCCGGGACTAGCGTTGAGACCCAGTACTTC.

This clonotype was seen at least ten times. V gene TRBV6-1 combines with J gene TRBJ1-1, with TRBD1 matching over 9 bases. J was trimmed by 3 bases and V by 5 bases; bases with no gene match: 4. The CDR3 sequence is 14 residues long. Germline CDR1 and CDR2: MNHNS and SASEGT. The CDR3 loop reads CASSLQGADTEAFF. The CDR3 DNA follows: TGTGCCAGCAGTTTACAGGGGGCGGACACTGAAGCTTTCTTT.

The V gene is TRBV7-3, the J gene TRBJ1-1; D gene uncertain. Deletions cut 8 bases from V and 2 bases from J, with 18 bases between. The CDR3 consists of 15 residues. Germline values: CDR1 SGHTA, CDR2 FQGTGA. The CDR3 loop is CASRTSQEPNTEAFF. The CDR3 DNA is TGTGCCAGCCGAACCTCGCAAGAACCAAACACTGAAGCTTTCTTT.

This clonotype appeared a few times. The chain uses TRBV12-5 and TRBJ1-1; weak D call: TRBD1 (5 bases). V gave up 0 bases and J gave up 3 bases, with 11 bases separating them. The germline gives CDR1 LGHNT, CDR2 FRNRAP. There are 15 residues in the CDR3. The CDR3 reads CASGLVLGTHTEAFF. CDR3 nucleotides: TGTGCTAGTGGTTTGGTACTTGGGACCCACACTGAAGCTTTCTTT.

The gene calls are TRBV5-1 and TRBJ2-1, with TRBD1 identical over 7 bases. With 5 bases clipped from V and 7 bases from J, the junction kept 6 bases outside the gene matches. Germline V gives CDR1 SGHRS, CDR2 YFSETQ. CDR3 length: 13 residues. The CDR3 region is CASSFSRGNEQFF. CDR3 sequence (DNA): TGCGCCAGCAGTTTCAGCAGGGGGAATGAGCAGTTCTTC.

The CDR3 region has the DNA TGTGCCACCAGTGACTCGGGACAATACGAGCAGTACTTC. Translating it yields CATSDSGQYEQYF. The chain couples TRBV24-1 to TRBJ2-7; maybe TRBD1 (6 bases). The V and J ends lost 4 bases and 4 bases respectively, with 10 bases between them. In germline, CDR1 is KGHDR, CDR2 SFDVKD. This CDR3 is 13 amino acids long.

The chain couples TRBV20-1 to TRBJ1-2, with 7 bases fitting TRBD1. J was trimmed by 1 base and V by 5 bases; bases with no gene match: 10. CDR1 is DFQATT, CDR2 SNEGSKA, per germline (reference sequence). This CDR3 region has 15 residues. Written as DNA, the CDR3 is TGCAGTGCTTGGGACAGAGAAGGCCTTAACTATGGCTACACCTTC. Protein product: CSAWDREGLNYGYTF.

The chain links TRBV5-1 to TRBJ2-7; D is uncertain. Trimming removed 2 bases from V and 2 bases from J, with 5 bases in between. This CDR3 comprises 12 residues. Germline CDR1 and CDR2: SGHRS and YFSETQ. CDR3 in amino acids: CASSLNPYEQYF. DNA of the CDR3: TGCGCCAGCAGCTTAAACCCCTACGAGCAGTACTTC.

A single count supports this clonotype. In nucleotides, the CDR3 is TGTGCCAGCAGCTCCGGGACAGGGAATTCCGCGCAGTATTTT. This translates into CASSSGTGNSAQYF. The V gene is TRBV12-3 or TRBV12-4, the J gene TRBJ2-3, with 9 bases identical to TRBD1. Germline trimming cut 6 bases from V and 10 bases from J; bases unmatched to any gene: 11. The CDR3 runs to 14 residues.

The V call is TRBV20-1, the J call TRBJ1-4; perhaps TRBD1 as D (5 bases). V lost 2 bases, J lost 5 bases, and 15 bases lay in between. The CDR3 has 15 residues. Per the germline V gene, CDR1 is DFQATT and CDR2 is SNEGSKA (reference sequence). The CDR3 DNA is TGCAGTGCTAGACCTGGGGGAACAGTAAATGAAAAACTGTTTTTT. It translates to CSARPGGTVNEKLFF.

This clonotype was counted only a few times. The chain links TRBV12-3 or TRBV12-4 to TRBJ1-1; TRBD1 is a possible D gene (5 bases). With 4 bases removed from V and 3 bases from J, the gap between germline ends came to 9 bases. The CDR3 spans 13 residues. CDR3 amino acids: CASSSGTHTEAFF. In DNA, the CDR3 is TGTGCCAGCAGTTCCGGGACCCACACTGAAGCTTTCTTT.

V is TRBV9 and J is TRBJ1-2; D is undetermined. This CDR3 is built from 14 residues. The germline CDR1 and CDR2 sequences are SGDLS and YYNGEE. Trimming shortened V by 3 bases and J by 8 bases, and 17 bases separated the two germline ends. The CDR3 DNA sequence: TGTGCCAGCAGCGACGCGGGTTTCTCGTCCGGCTACACCTTC. It is translated as CASSDAGFSSGYTF. Full variable domain (rest looked up from reference TRBV9 and TRBJ1-2): DSGVTQTPKHLITATGQRVTLRCSPRSGDLSVYWYQQSLDQGLQFLIQYYNGEERAKGNILERFSAQQFPDLHSELNLSSLELGDSALYFCASSDAGFSSGYTFGSGTRLTVV.

The rearrangement joins TRBV11-2 to TRBJ1-1; TRBD1 aligns across 9 bases. Germline loops: CDR1 SGHAT, CDR2 FQNNGV. The CDR3 has 15 residues. V was pared by 4 bases and J by 5 bases, with 8 bases of the junction left unmatched. The CDR3, as DNA: TGTGCCAGCAGCTCTTTAAGCGGGACAGGGACTGAAGCTTTCTTT. This encodes CASSSLSGTGTEAFF.

There are a few counts of this clonotype. The rearrangement joins TRBV2 to TRBJ1-5; 11 nucleotides match TRBD1. The V gene end was trimmed by 4 bases and the J gene end by 5 bases; junction bases not matched to a gene: 4. This CDR3 is 15 amino acids long. Per the germline V gene, CDR1 is SNHLY and CDR2 is FYNNEI. The CDR3 DNA reads TGTGCCAGCAGTGGGTGGGACAGGGGGGATCAGCCCCAGCATTTT. This sequence encodes CASSGWDRGDQPQHF.

The chain joins TRBV7-9 to TRBJ1-2; no reliable D call. V shed 0 bases and J shed 6 bases, with 11 bases lying between them. Germline CDR1 is SEHNR and CDR2 is FQNEAQ (reference sequence). This CDR3 is 14 amino acids long. DNA of the CDR3: TGTGCCAGCAGCTTAGCCTTGGAAGGAAATGGCTACACCTTC. This gives the protein CASSLALEGNGYTF.

This chain links TRBV4-3 with TRBJ2-3; 14 bases are shared with TRBD2. The germline gives CDR1 LGHNA, CDR2 YSLEER. CDR3 length equals 18 residues. Trimming at V came to 1 base and at J to 2 bases, leaving 5 bases not matched to a gene. The CDR3 loop reads CASSQGTSGGPYTDTQYF. The CDR3 DNA is TGCGCCAGCAGCCAAGGGACTAGCGGGGGGCCTTACACAGATACGCAGTATTTT.

The genes are TRBV10-3 and TRBJ2-3; D uncertain. Germline CDR1 is ENHRY and CDR2 is SYGVKD. This CDR3 region has 11 residues. The V end was cut by 7 bases, the J end by 4 bases, with 6 bases between. The CDR3 reads CAIKGADTQYF. Written as DNA, the CDR3 is TGTGCCATCAAGGGCGCAGATACGCAGTATTTT.

J is TRBJ1-3 and V is TRBV28; TRBD1 is a possible D gene (5 bases). Trimming left V 9 bases short and J 1 base short, with 22 bases between. Germline V gene lookup returns CDR1 MDHEN and CDR2 SYDVKM. This CDR3 spans 17 amino acids. The CDR3: CASSYRSSRGSGNTIYF. CDR3 in DNA: TGTGCCAGTTCCTATCGGAGCAGCCGGGGGTCTGGAAACACCATATATTTT. Filled out from reference TRBV28 and TRBJ1-3, the complete variable domain reads DVKVTQSSRYLVKRTGEKVFLECVQDMDHENMFWYRQDPGLGLRLIYFSYDVKMKEKGDIPEGYSVSREKKERFSLILESASTNQTSMYLCASSYRSSRGSGNTIYFGEGSWLTVV.